A selection of T cell receptor beta chains follows, all from one sample in a study of blood T cell repertoires in COVID-19. The table came from immunoSEQ multiplex PCR; TCRdb's copy has only in-frame clones and leaves some out. This repertoire shows approximately 150,000 clones, 85% to 90% found once; its top ten account for approximately 40%. Input material: peripheral blood. The source of these receptors is a man aged 50 to 60 who had recovered from COVID-19. Both conserved end residues are part of each CDR3. The D gene is left open where the match is weak. A row's size may be missing; if present it is once, few, many or a size class.

>NA|NA|TRBV7-2|TRBJ2-7
CASSRARIEQYF
TGTGCCAGCAGCCGAGCCAGGATCGAGCAGTACTTC
>NA|NA|TRBV11-3|TRBJ2-5
CASSLAEVRGTQYF
TGTGCCAGCAGCTTAGCCGAAGTACGGGGGACCCAGTACTTC
>NA|NA|TRBV7-8|TRBJ2-3
CASTNDRSTDTQYF
TGTGCCAGCACCAACGACAGGAGCACAGATACGCAGTATTTT
>NA|NA|TRBV4-2|TRBJ1-6
CASSQETVTIYNSPLHF
TGTGCCAGCAGCCAGGAGACAGTTACAATCTATAATTCACCCCTCCACTTT
>TRBD1|NA|TRBV6-5|TRBJ1-3
CASRDDRVSGNTIYF
TGTGCCAGCAGGGACGACAGGGTCAGTGGAAACACCATATATTTT
>NA|NA|TRBV5-1|TRBJ2-6
CASSLGGTGANVLTF
TGCGCCAGCAGCTTGGGCGGCACTGGGGCCAACGTCCTGACTTTC
>NA|NA|TRBV19|TRBJ2-3
CASSISGSSTDTQYF
TGTGCCAGTAGTATCTCCGGGAGCAGCACAGATACGCAGTATTTT
>TRBD1|NA|TRBV12-5|TRBJ1-3
CASGPPDRRTGNTIYF
TGTGCTAGTGGCCCCCCGGACAGGAGAACAGGAAACACCATATATTTT
>NA|NA|TRBV3-1/TRBV3-2|TRBJ2-6
CASSQSSGANVLTF
TGTGCCAGCAGCCAGAGTTCTGGGGCCAACGTCCTGACTTTC
>NA|NA|TRBV5-8|TRBJ1-5
CASSQPTGLRSNQPQHF
TGTGCCAGCAGCCAACCAACAGGGCTTAGGAGCAATCAGCCCCAGCATTTT
>NA|NA|TRBV4-1|TRBJ2-5
CASSQPGTSQETQYF
TGCGCCAGCAGCCAGCCCGGGACTTCGCAAGAGACCCAGTACTTC
>NA|NA|TRBV11-3|TRBJ2-1
CASSLEGSGSYNEQFF
TGTGCCAGCAGCTTAGAAGGCAGCGGTTCCTACAATGAGCAGTTCTTC
>TRBD2|NA|TRBV6-5|TRBJ2-1
CASSYGRTSGNNEQFF
TGTGCCAGCAGTTACGGCCGGACTAGCGGGAACAATGAGCAGTTCTTC
>NA|NA|TRBV6-7|TRBJ1-3
CARQELHSGNTIYF
TGTGCCAGACAGGAATTACACTCTGGAAACACCATATATTTT
>TRBD1|NA|TRBV9|TRBJ1-2
CASSVGTGTRDYYGYTF
TGTGCCAGCAGCGTAGGGACAGGGACGAGGGACTACTATGGCTACACCTTC
>NA|NA|TRBV27|TRBJ1-4
CASSLAGVEEKLFF
TGTGCCAGCAGTTTAGCGGGGGTTGAGGAAAAACTGTTTTTT
>TRBD1|NA|TRBV13|TRBJ1-2
CASSLVTGTNYGYTF
TGTGCCAGCAGCTTGGTGACAGGGACTAACTATGGCTACACCTTC
>TRBD1|NA|TRBV30|TRBJ1-2
CAWRHFRGQHNYGYTF
TGTGCCTGGAGACACTTCCGGGGACAGCACAACTATGGCTACACCTTC
>TRBD1|NA|TRBV7-8|TRBJ1-5
CASSGETGRNSNQPQHF
TGTGCCAGCAGCGGAGAGACAGGGAGAAATAGCAATCAGCCCCAGCATTTT
>NA|NA|TRBV5-6|TRBJ2-3
CASSLTSTDTQYF
TGTGCCAGCAGCTTGACTAGCACAGATACGCAGTATTTT
>NA|NA|TRBV11-2|TRBJ2-7
CASSLESGYEQYF
TGTGCCAGCAGCTTAGAGTCAGGATACGAGCAGTACTTC
>NA|NA|TRBV27|TRBJ2-7
CASSGDGGDYEQYF
TGTGCCAGCAGTGGGGATGGCGGGGACTACGAGCAGTACTTC
>NA|NA|TRBV7-2|TRBJ2-7
CASSLGGVTYEQYF
TGTGCCAGCAGCTTAGGGGGCGTAACCTACGAGCAGTACTTC
>NA|NA|TRBV6-5|TRBJ1-1
CASSYSLGDSDTEAFF
TGTGCCAGCAGTTACTCTCTGGGGGACTCGGACACTGAAGCTTTCTTT
>TRBD1|NA|TRBV27|TRBJ1-1
CASSWGQDTEAFF
TGTGCCAGCAGTTGGGGACAGGACACTGAAGCTTTCTTT
>TRBD1|NA|TRBV6-5|TRBJ1-1
CASSSDRGMNTEAFF
TGTGCCAGCAGTTCCGACAGGGGAATGAACACTGAAGCTTTCTTT
>NA|NA|TRBV4-3|TRBJ1-2
CASSQVKGANYGYTF
TGCGCCAGCAGCCAAGTCAAGGGGGCTAACTATGGCTACACCTTC
>NA|NA|TRBV5-6|TRBJ1-4
CASSSIRGMEEKLFF
TGTGCCAGCAGCTCCATAAGGGGGATGGAAGAAAAACTGTTTTTT
>NA|NA|TRBV2|TRBJ1-2
CASSESRDYGYTF
TGTGCCAGCAGTGAAAGTCGGGACTATGGCTACACCTTC
>TRBD1|NA|TRBV5-1|TRBJ2-5
CASSSGTGKETQYF
TGCGCCAGCAGCTCAGGGACAGGGAAGGAGACCCAGTACTTC
>TRBD1|NA|TRBV5-1|TRBJ1-6
CASSLGQVRAYNSPLHF
TGCGCCAGCAGCCTAGGACAGGTTCGTGCCTATAATTCACCCCTCCACTTT
>NA|once|TRBV11-3|TRBJ2-6
CASSWRSSGANVLTF
TGTGCCAGCAGCTGGAGGAGCTCTGGGGCCAACGTCCTGACTTTC
>NA|NA|TRBV5-4|TRBJ2-5
CASASSQGWETQYF
TGTGCCAGTGCTTCGTCGCAGGGATGGGAGACCCAGTACTTC
>NA|NA|TRBV6-5|TRBJ1-4
CASSYSLGAVDEKLFF
TGTGCCAGCAGTTACTCATTAGGGGCGGTCGATGAAAAACTGTTTTTT
>TRBD1|NA|TRBV5-4|TRBJ2-7
CASSGGTGTLIYEQYF
TGTGCCAGCAGCGGCGGGACAGGGACTCTAATCTACGAGCAGTACTTC
>TRBD2|few|TRBV30|TRBJ2-7
CAWSPAGGANEQYF
TGTGCCTGGAGTCCAGCGGGGGGTGCTAACGAGCAGTACTTC
>TRBD2|NA|TRBV7-2|TRBJ2-3
CASSLGGERGNTQYF
TGTGCCAGCAGCTTAGGGGGGGAGCGGGGGAATACGCAGTATTTT
>TRBD1|NA|TRBV7-2|TRBJ1-1
CASSLSRGTANTEAFF
TGTGCCAGCAGCTTATCCAGAGGGACAGCGAACACTGAAGCTTTCTTT
>NA|NA|TRBV6-1|TRBJ2-5
CASSEGTGQETQYF
TGTGCCAGCAGTGAAGGGACTGGACAAGAGACCCAGTACTTC
>NA|NA|TRBV19|TRBJ2-3
CASSRQAGTRGPTDTQYF
TGTGCCAGTAGCCGACAGGCAGGCACGCGGGGGCCCACAGATACGCAGTATTTT
>TRBD1|NA|TRBV5-1|TRBJ1-2
CASTPLTGGLEGYTF
TGCGCCAGCACCCCTCTGACAGGGGGGTTGGAAGGCTACACCTTC
>NA|NA|TRBV11-2|TRBJ2-7
CASSLVAHSYEQYF
TGTGCCAGCAGCTTAGTAGCGCACTCCTACGAGCAGTACTTC
>NA|NA|TRBV5-4|TRBJ1-1
CASSSGAMNTEAFF
TGTGCCAGCAGCTCTGGGGCTATGAACACTGAAGCTTTCTTT
>TRBD1|NA|TRBV18|TRBJ1-1
CASSPTYRGTGGLKTEAFF
TGTGCCAGCTCACCTACGTATAGAGGGACAGGGGGCTTGAAGACTGAAGCTTTCTTT
>TRBD1|NA|TRBV6-5|TRBJ2-2
CASGKQGGAGELFF
TGTGCCAGCGGGAAACAGGGGGGAGCCGGGGAGCTGTTTTTT
>TRBD1|NA|TRBV6-5|TRBJ2-5
CASSIGTGVQETQYF
TGTGCCAGCAGCATCGGGACAGGGGTCCAAGAGACCCAGTACTTC
>TRBD1|NA|TRBV19|TRBJ1-3
CASSGTGTGKRAGNTIYF
TGTGCCAGTAGTGGTACCGGGACAGGGAAAAGGGCTGGAAACACCATATATTTT
>TRBD1|NA|TRBV28|TRBJ2-7
CASSHPGGPYEQYF
TGTGCCAGCAGTCACCCAGGGGGCCCCTACGAGCAGTACTTC
>TRBD1|NA|TRBV19|TRBJ1-2
CASSTAGTEKVYGYTF
TGTGCCAGTAGTACCGCCGGGACAGAAAAAGTCTATGGCTACACCTTC
>NA|NA|TRBV5-8|TRBJ1-4
CASSSGQFATNEKLFF
TGTGCCAGCAGCTCCGGACAGTTTGCAACTAATGAAAAACTGTTTTTT
>NA|NA|TRBV7-3|TRBJ2-7
CASSLPDRSYEQYF
TGTGCCAGCAGCTTACCTGACAGGTCCTACGAGCAGTACTTC
>TRBD1|NA|TRBV7-3|TRBJ2-1
CASSAGQDSYNEQFF
TGTGCCAGCAGCGCAGGACAGGACTCCTACAATGAGCAGTTCTTC
>TRBD2|NA|TRBV2|TRBJ2-3
CASSAGLAGRGDTQYF
TGTGCCAGCAGTGCGGGACTAGCGGGGCGAGGGGATACGCAGTATTTT
>TRBD2|NA|TRBV11-3|TRBJ2-1
CASSPTSGGAYNEQFF
TGTGCCAGCAGCCCAACTAGCGGGGGGGCGTACAATGAGCAGTTCTTC